The TCR beta chain described here comes from a study of read filtering for tumor transcriptome and immune sequencing (dated by TCRdb to about 2020). Concerning the study at large: The cohort was composed of roughly 16 male and roughly 13 female patients, with a mean age of around 66 years and an age range of about 45 to 90. Under revised international staging, about eight patients fell into R-ISS I, more than 15 into R-ISS II and 6 or 7 into R-ISS III. After DNase treatment, whole-transcriptome libraries were prepared with the TruSeq RNA Access Library Prep Kit. Per sample, about 3.5 to 11 million TCR-region mapped reads were obtained with IR-seq, compared with only about 80 to 1,400 with RNA-seq. Using the same bone marrow samples, the study compared TCR repertoires obtained by targeted immune repertoire sequencing with those obtained by bulk whole-transcriptome sequencing. One main goal was a read-filtering strategy for immune repertoire data, in particular deciding whether clonotypes backed by only one read should be removed. General conclusions and limits of the study: The correlation between IR-seq and RNA-seq shared clonotype proportions was increased by removal of single-read clonotypes. The sorted CD138-negative fraction was a mixed bone marrow immune population, not purified T cells. Compared with RNA-seq, IR-seq captured clonotypes at much greater depth and more reliably, and a smaller IR-seq throughput was enough to identify most of the shared clonotypes. In IR-seq, about 82% of clonotypes but around 3.5% of total reads were represented by single-read clonotypes, whereas in RNA-seq, about 70% of clonotypes and about 46% of reads were represented by single-read clonotypes.

Every patient had bone marrow sampled at the time of active disease. Ficoll-Hypaque density gradient centrifugation was used to isolate the bone marrow mononuclear cells. To remove myeloma plasma cells, the cells were labeled with CD138 magnetic microbeads on a MACS separator, and CD138-negative cells were then collected by negative selection. Flow cytometry with CD138 antibodies on an Attune NxT was used to check how pure the isolated cells were. TRIzol reagent was used to extract total RNA, which was then quantified with a NanoDrop spectrophotometer. For each patient, paired RNA-seq and IR-seq were run on the CD138-negative bone marrow sample from that patient. V and J lose 3 bases and 5 bases, and a span of 11 bases separates them. Taken from cysteine to phenylalanine, the CDR3 has 13 residues. This entry keeps only the CDR3 DNA: 39 bases, framed from base 1. The germline V gene specifies SQVTM as CDR1 and ANQGSEA as CDR2.

This clonotype has ten or more counts. Its antigen remains undetermined. Base-call qualities are not available, and no considerably larger clone is one nucleotide away. TCR libraries were built from 400 to 450 ng RNA with the Immunoverse kit, using molecular barcoded adaptors covering alpha/delta and beta/gamma chains. TCR library preparation used the same RNA that was used for transcriptome sequencing. Sequencing of the TCR libraries was done on an Illumina HiSeq 4000 with 2 x 150 cycles. The authors' pipeline ran thus. MiXCR aligned TCR reads to human V, D, J and C references and assembled the aligned reads into CDR3 clonotypes, with quality filtering and error correction included. The tcR package in R was used to analyze clonotype counts and gene usage diversity. Raw mapping reads were checked after the RNA-seq reads had been mapped by STAR aligner version 2.5.3a onto the human GRCh37 genome. To test the effect of sequencing depth on detected clonotypes, IR-seq fastq files were randomly downsampled using Seqtk 1.3. TCRdb reworked the public reads: Q25 trimming with fastp, MiXCR clone assembly, productive beta chains retained. Rows merge per CDR3 protein into single entries with the most common DNA and genes. TCRdb, not the authors, supplied the V and J calls. Across this sample there are about 57,000 distinct CDR3 sequences, with 20% to 25% seen only once. The ten largest clones capture about a sixth of the sample.

Sequencing used a population of CD138-negative cells sorted from bone marrow. Reading the label with the study, this specimen's cell subset or site is: bone marrow mononuclear cells depleted of CD138+ plasma/myeloma cells by negative magnetic selection. This clonotype originated in a donor at least 40 years old with multiple myeloma. The rearrangement joined TRBV29-1 to TRBJ2-1; TRBD1 is a possible D gene, resting on 5 matching bases. The nucleotide sequence is given as TGCAGCGTTGATTTAGACAGACACAATGAGCAGTTCTTC. Its protein is CSVDLDRHNEQFF.